This T cell receptor beta chain came from a study of blood T cell repertoires in COVID-19. Across the whole study: The analysed material was cDNA or gDNA that came from T cells, B-cell-depleted T cells, or PBMCs.

V shed 8 bases and J 7 bases; nucleotides not matched to a gene: 6. The CDR3 covers 13 residues. TCRdb's table, derived via immunoSEQ multiplex PCR, lists solely in-frame clones and lacks some. The sample has a few hundred thousand clones; 85% to 90% are singletons. This clone was observed a single time. Cohorts were based on clinical histories the participants reported. The sequencing input was PBMCs or T cells enriched from blood (not recorded which). This rearrangement joins TRBV12-3 or TRBV12-4 to TRBJ2-1; 9 bases agree with TRBD2. The receptor was isolated from a young woman in a cohort exposed to, infected with or recovered from COVID-19 (not recorded which). CDR3 nucleotides: TGTGCCAGCCGGCGCGGGAGGGATAATGAGCAGTTCTTC. Encoded protein: CASRRGRDNEQFF.